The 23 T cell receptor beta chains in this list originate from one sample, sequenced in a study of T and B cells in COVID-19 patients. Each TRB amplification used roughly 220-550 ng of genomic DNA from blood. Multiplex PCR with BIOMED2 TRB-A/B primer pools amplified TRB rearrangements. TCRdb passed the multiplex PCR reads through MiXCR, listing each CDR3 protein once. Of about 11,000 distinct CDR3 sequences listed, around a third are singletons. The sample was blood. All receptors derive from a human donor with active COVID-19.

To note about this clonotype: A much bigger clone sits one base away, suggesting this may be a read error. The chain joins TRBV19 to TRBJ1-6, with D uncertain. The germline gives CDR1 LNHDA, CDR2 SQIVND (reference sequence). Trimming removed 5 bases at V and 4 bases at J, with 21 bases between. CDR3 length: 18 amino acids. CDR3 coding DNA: TGTGCCAGTAGTCCGAGGTCATACGACCGGGTTTATAATTCACCCCTCCACTTT. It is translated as CASSPRSYDRVYNSPLHF.

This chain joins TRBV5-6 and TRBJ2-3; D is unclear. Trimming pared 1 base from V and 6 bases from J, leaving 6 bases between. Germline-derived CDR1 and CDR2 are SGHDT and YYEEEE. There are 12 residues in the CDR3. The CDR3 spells CASSLSSDTQYF. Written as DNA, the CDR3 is TGTGCCAGCAGCTTGTCCAGTGATACGCAGTATTTT.

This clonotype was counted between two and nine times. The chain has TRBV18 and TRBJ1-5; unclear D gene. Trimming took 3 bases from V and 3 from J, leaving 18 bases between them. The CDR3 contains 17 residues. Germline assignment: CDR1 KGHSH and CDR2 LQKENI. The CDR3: CASSPQRAPSPNQPQHF. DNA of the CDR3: TGTGCCAGCTCACCTCAGAGGGCACCCTCGCCCAATCAGCCCCAGCATTTT.

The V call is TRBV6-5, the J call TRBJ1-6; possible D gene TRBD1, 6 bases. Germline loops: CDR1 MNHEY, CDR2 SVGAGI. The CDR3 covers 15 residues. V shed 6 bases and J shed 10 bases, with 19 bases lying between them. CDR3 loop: CASRGGGRVESPLHF. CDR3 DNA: TGTGCCAGCAGGGGCGGGGGGCGAGTCGAATCACCCCTCCACTTT.

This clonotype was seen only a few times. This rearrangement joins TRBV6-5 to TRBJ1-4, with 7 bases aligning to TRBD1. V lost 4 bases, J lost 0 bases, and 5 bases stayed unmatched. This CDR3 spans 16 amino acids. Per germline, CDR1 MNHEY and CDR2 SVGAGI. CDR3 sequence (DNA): TGTGCCAGCAGTTTGGGACAGACTGCAACTAATGAAAAACTGTTTTTT. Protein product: CASSLGQTATNEKLFF.

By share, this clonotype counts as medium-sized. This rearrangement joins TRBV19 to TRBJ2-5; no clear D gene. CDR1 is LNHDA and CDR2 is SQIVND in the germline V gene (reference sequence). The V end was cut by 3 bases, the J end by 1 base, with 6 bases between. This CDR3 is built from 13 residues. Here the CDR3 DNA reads TGTGCCAGTAGTATGGTCATCCAAGAGACCCAGTACTTC. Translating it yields CASSMVIQETQYF.

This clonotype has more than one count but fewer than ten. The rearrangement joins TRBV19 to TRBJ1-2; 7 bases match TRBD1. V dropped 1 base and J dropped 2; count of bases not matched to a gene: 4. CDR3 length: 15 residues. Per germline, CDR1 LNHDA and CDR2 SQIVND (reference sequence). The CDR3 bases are TGTGCCAGTAGTATAGCTACGACAGGGAACTATGGCTACACCTTC. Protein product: CASSIATTGNYGYTF.

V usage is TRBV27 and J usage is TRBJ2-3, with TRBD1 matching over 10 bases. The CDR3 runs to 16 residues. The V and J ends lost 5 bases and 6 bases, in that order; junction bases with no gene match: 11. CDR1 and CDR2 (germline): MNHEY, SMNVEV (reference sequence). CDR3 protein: CASSPIRQGAKDTQYF. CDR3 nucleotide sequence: TGTGCCAGCAGTCCCATACGACAGGGGGCGAAGGATACGCAGTATTTT.

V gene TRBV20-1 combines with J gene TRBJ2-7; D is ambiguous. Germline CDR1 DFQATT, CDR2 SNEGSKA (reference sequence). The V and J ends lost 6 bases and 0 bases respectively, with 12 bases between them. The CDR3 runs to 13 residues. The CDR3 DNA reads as TGCAGTGCCCGTAGGGCCTCCTCCTACGAGCAGTACTTC. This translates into CSARRASSYEQYF.

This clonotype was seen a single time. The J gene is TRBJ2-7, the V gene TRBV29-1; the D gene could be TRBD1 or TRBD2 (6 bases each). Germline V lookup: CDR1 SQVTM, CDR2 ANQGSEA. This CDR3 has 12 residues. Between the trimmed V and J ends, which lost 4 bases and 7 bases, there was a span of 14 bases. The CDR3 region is CSVAWGAKEQYF. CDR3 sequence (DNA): TGCAGCGTTGCGTGGGGGGCGAAAGAGCAGTACTTC.

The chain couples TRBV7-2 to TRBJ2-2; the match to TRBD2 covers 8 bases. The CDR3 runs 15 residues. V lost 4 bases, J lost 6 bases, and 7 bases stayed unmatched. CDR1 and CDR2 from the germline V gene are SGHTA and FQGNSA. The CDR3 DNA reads TGTGCCAGCAGCTCGACTAGCGCGAGGGCCGGGGAGCTGTTTTTT. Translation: CASSSTSARAGELFF. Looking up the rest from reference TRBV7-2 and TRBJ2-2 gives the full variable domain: GAGVSQSPSNKVTEKGKDVELRCDPISGHTALYWYRQSLGQGLEFLIYFQGNSAPDKSGLPSDRFSAERTGGSVSTLTIQRTQQEDSAVYLCASSSTSARAGELFFGEGSRLTVL.

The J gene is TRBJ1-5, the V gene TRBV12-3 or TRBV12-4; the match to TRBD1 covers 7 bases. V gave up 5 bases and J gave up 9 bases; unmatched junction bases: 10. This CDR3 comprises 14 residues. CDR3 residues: CASSLDRDVGPQHF. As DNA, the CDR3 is TGTGCCAGCAGTCTCGACAGGGATGTGGGGCCCCAGCATTTT.

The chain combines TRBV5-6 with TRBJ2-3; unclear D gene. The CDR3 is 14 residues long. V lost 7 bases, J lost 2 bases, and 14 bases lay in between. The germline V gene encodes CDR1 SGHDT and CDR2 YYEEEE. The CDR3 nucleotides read TGTGCCAGCGCCGAGTGGGCACTCACAGATACGCAGTATTTT. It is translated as CASAEWALTDTQYF.

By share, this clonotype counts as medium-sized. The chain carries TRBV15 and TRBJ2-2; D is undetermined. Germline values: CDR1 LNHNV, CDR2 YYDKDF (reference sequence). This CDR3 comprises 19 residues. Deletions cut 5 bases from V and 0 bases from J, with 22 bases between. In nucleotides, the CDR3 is TGTGCCACCAGCCTCCCCTGGGGTCATCGGTACGCGAACACCGGGGAGCTGTTTTTT. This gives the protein CATSLPWGHRYANTGELFF.

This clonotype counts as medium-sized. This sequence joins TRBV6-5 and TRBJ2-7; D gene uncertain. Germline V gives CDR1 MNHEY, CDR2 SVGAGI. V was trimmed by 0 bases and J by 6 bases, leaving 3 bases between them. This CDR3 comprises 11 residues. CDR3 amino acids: CASSYSSEQYF. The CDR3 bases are TGTGCCAGCAGTTACTCGTCCGAGCAGTACTTC.

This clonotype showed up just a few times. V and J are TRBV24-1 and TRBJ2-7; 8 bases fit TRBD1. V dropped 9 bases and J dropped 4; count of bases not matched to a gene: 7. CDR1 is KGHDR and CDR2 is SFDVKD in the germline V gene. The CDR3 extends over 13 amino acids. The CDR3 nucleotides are TGTGCCACCCAGGGGGCCGCTTCTTACGAGCAGTACTTC. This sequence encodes CATQGAASYEQYF.

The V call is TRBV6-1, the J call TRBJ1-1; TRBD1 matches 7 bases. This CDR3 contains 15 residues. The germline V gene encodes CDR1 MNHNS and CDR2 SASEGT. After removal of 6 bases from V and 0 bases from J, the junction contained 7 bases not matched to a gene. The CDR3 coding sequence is TGTGCCAGCAGCCCCTGGACAGGTTTGAACACTGAAGCTTTCTTT. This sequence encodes CASSPWTGLNTEAFF.

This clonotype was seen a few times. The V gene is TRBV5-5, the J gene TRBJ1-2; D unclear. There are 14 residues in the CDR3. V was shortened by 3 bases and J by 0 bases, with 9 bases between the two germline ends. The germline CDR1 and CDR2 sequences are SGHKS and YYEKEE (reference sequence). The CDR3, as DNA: TGTGCCAGCAGCTCTACCGGGCCTAACTATGGCTACACCTTC. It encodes CASSSTGPNYGYTF. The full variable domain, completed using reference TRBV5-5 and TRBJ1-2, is DAGVTQSPTHLIKTRGQQVTLRCSPISGHKSVSWYQQVLGQGPQFIFQYYEKEERGRGNFPDRFSARQFPNYSSELNVNALLLGDSALYLCASSSTGPNYGYTFGSGTRLTVV.

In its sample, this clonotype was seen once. The DNA for the CDR3 is TGTGCCAGCAGCGACGAGGGGGTTGGGAATGGCTACACCTTC. As protein: CASSDEGVGNGYTF. The rearrangement joins TRBV9 to TRBJ1-2; perhaps TRBD1 as D (6 bases). This CDR3 has 14 residues. Trimming shortened V by 3 bases and J by 6 bases, and 15 bases separated the two germline ends. Per the germline V gene, CDR1 is SGDLS and CDR2 is YYNGEE.

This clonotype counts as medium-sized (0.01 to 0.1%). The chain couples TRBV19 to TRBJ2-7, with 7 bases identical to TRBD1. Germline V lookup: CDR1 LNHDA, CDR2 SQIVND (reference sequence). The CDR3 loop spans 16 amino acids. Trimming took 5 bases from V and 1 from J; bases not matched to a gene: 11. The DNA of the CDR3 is TGTGCCAGTAGTCCGCACAGGACAGGCCTATCCTACGAGCAGTACTTC. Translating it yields CASSPHRTGLSYEQYF.

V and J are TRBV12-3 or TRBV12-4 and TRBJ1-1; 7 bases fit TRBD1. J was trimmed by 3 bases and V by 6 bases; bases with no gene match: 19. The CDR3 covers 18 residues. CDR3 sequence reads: CASRHYGLGGRRDTEAFF. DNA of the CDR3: TGTGCCAGCAGACACTACGGGCTAGGGGGCCGGAGGGACACTGAAGCTTTCTTT.

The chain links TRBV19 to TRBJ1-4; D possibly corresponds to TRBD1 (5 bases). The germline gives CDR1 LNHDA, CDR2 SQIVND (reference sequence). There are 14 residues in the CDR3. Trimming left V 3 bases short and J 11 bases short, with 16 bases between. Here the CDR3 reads CASSIGPEGNKLFF. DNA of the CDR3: TGTGCCAGTAGTATTGGACCCGAGGGGAATAAACTGTTTTTT.

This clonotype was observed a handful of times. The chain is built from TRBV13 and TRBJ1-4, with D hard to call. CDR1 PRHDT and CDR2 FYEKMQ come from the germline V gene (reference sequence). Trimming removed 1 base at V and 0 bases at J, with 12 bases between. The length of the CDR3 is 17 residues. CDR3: CASSLVGYGATNEKLFF. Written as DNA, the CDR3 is TGTGCCAGCAGCTTAGTGGGATATGGCGCAACTAATGAAAAACTGTTTTTT.